This TCR beta chain was identified during a study of long-term antiretroviral therapy in people with HIV. The immunoSEQ assay was v3.0, run at survey level. Clones were read by immunoSEQ multiplex PCR, and TCRdb kept only the in-frame ones, dropping some. The table lists about 11,000 clones, approximately 76% of them singletons. There was at least one pre-ART PBMC sample for each donor, plus at least two post-ART PBMC samples. By share, this clone ranks as medium-sized. Germline V gene sequence: CDR1 MNHEY, CDR2 SMNVEV (reference sequence). Trimming shortened V by 5 bases and J by 1 base, and 11 bases separated the two germline ends. CDR3 size: 14 residues.

The sequence was collected from a man aged 25-45 years with HIV. The chain carries TRBV27 and TRBJ1-1; D unresolved. This specimen consisted of unsorted PBMCs, obtained at the start of antiretroviral therapy, before treatment. The CDR3 DNA is TGTGCCAGCAGTCCATCCTCCAGGAACACTGAAGCTTTCTTT. The encoded protein is CASSPSSRNTEAFF.